This T cell receptor (beta chain) is from a study of graft-versus-host responses after intestinal transplantation. Assay: immunoSEQ multiplex PCR; the TCRdb copy retains only in-frame clones and omits some. The data contain 150,000 or so clones, about 93% of them singletons. On this clone: The antigen is not known.

Trimming removed 1 base from V and 5 bases from J; junction bases left unmatched: 19. Germline-derived CDR1 and CDR2 are SGDLS and YYNGEE. This CDR3 is built from 19 residues. The input for sequencing was unstimulated CD4+ T cells sorted from spleen or lymph node cells, taken before intestinal transplant. The sequence came from a human donor who received an intestinal transplant. V and J are TRBV9 and TRBJ1-2, with 8 bases lining up with TRBD1. The CDR3 bases are TGTGCCAGCAGCGTAACCAAAGCCGGGACAGGCGGCGGCTATTATGGCTACACCTTC. Protein: CASSVTKAGTGGGYYGYTF.